One sample yielded the 7 T cell receptor beta chains listed below, sequenced in a study of T cells after yellow fever vaccination. TCRdb reprocessed the 5' RACE reads with MiXCR, giving one entry per CDR3 protein. The sample yields under 300,000 distinct CDR3 sequences, 10% to 15% seen once. Source: CD4+ T cells sorted from PBMCs, taken 45 days after the yellow fever booster vaccination. These receptors originate from a young man who received the YFV17D yellow fever vaccine.

At least ten counts were recorded for this clonotype. V and J are TRBV18 and TRBJ2-1; 13 bases are shared with TRBD2. CDR3 length: 17 amino acids. Germline V lookup: CDR1 KGHSH, CDR2 LQKENI. V was clipped by 3 bases and J by 9 bases; unmatched bases: 11. Written as DNA, the CDR3 is TGTGCCAGCTCACCGCCAGGGACTAGCGGGGAGAGTACTGAGCAGTTCTTC. As protein: CASSPPGTSGESTEQFF.

This clonotype was counted only a few times. The chain joins TRBV6-5 to TRBJ1-2; the D is unclear. The CDR3 is 13 residues long. Trimming took 0 bases from V and 8 from J, leaving 10 bases between them. Germline CDR1 and CDR2: MNHEY and SVGAGI. The DNA of the CDR3 is TGTGCCAGCAGTTACTCGGAACGGATCGGCTACACCTTC. This encodes CASSYSERIGYTF.

A few counts support this clonotype. The chain joins TRBV9 to TRBJ2-1, with D unresolved. CDR3 length: 12 residues. CDR1 is SGDLS, CDR2 YYNGEE, per germline. Deletions cut 0 bases from V and 9 bases from J, with 7 bases between. Here the CDR3 reads CASSVGVSEQFF. CDR3 bases: TGTGCCAGCAGCGTAGGGGTCAGTGAGCAGTTCTTC.

V and J are TRBV14 and TRBJ2-1; D not certain. The germline gives CDR1 SGHDN, CDR2 FVKESK. Trimming shortened V by 0 bases and J by 8 bases, and 8 bases separated the two germline ends. The length of the CDR3 is 13 residues. CDR3 sequence (DNA): TGTGCCAGCAGCCAAGATCGAAGTGATGAGCAGTTCTTC. This gives the protein CASSQDRSDEQFF.

This chain links TRBV6-5 with TRBJ2-5, with 13 bases identical to TRBD2. This CDR3 comprises 17 residues. CDR1 and CDR2 from the germline V gene are MNHEY and SVGAGI. The trim removed 0 bases at V and 5 bases at J, leaving 6 bases unmatched. The chain's CDR3 is CASSYSGLAGRSETQYF. In nucleotides, the CDR3 is TGTGCCAGCAGTTACTCGGGACTAGCGGGAAGGTCGGAGACCCAGTACTTC.

V and J are TRBV12-3 or TRBV12-4 and TRBJ1-1; D is unclear. This CDR3 comprises 12 residues. V lost 5 bases, J lost 8 bases, and 12 bases lay in between. Here the CDR3 DNA reads TGTGCCAGCAGTCCCCCTCCAGGAGAAGCTTTCTTT. Its protein is CASSPPPGEAFF.

The chain carries TRBV9 and TRBJ2-1; 9 nucleotides line up with TRBD2. The junction had 4 bases not matched to a gene; V was cut back by 3 bases and J by 12 bases. CDR3 length: 12 residues. The germline gives CDR1 SGDLS, CDR2 YYNGEE. This chain's CDR3 is CASSGTSVTQFF. CDR3 nucleotide sequence: TGTGCCAGCAGCGGGACTAGCGTTACGCAGTTCTTC.